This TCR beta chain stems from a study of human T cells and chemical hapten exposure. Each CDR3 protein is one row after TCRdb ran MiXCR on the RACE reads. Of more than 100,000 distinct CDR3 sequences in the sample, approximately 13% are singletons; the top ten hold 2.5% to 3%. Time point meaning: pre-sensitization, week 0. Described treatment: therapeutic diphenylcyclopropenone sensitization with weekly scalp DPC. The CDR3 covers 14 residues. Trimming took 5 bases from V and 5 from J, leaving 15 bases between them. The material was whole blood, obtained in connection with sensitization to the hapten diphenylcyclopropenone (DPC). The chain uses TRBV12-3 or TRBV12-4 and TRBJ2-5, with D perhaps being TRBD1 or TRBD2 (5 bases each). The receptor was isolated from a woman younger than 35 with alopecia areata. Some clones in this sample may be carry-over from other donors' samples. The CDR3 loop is CASSTPGTSETQYF. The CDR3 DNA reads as TGTGCCAGCAGTACCCCCGGGACCTCGGAGACCCAGTACTTC.